The clone carrying this T cell receptor (beta chain) was counted between two and nine times. As yet, its antigen is unknown. TRB rearrangements spanning V, D and J were amplified using mixed TRB-A/B primers. In TCRdb, the multiplex PCR reads were re-called with MiXCR into one record per CDR3 protein. Of around 5,500 distinct CDR3 sequences listed, approximately 30% are singletons. Germline assignment: CDR1 GTSNPN and CDR2 SVGIG (reference sequence). Trimming took 2 bases from V and 1 from J, leaving 5 bases between them. The CDR3 covers 12 residues. This sample is part of a study of T cell repertoires in aging, cancer and after chemotherapy. Whole-study findings and limits: These repertoire data do not allow conclusions about immunological memory after chemotherapy.

Peripheral blood genomic DNA, not sorted cells or RNA, was the template. The rearrangement joins TRBV30 to TRBJ1-1; D remains ambiguous. This sequence originates from a human donor in good health. The sequenced material came from blood. This CDR3 reads CAWSLTNTEAFF. CDR3 sequence (DNA): TGTGCCTGGAGTCTGACGAACACTGAAGCTTTCTTT.